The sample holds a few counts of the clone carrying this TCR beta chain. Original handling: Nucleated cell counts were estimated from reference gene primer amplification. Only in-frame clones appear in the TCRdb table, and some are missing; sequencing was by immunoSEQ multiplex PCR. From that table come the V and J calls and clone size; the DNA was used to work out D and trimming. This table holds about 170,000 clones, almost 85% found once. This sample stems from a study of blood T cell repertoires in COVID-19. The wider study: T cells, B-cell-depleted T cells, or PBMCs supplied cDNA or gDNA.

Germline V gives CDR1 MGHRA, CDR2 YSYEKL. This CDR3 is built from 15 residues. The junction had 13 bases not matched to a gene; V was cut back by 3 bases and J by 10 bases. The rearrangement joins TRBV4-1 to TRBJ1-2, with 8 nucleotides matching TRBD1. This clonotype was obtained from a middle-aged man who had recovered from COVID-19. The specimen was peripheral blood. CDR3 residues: CASSQDGQGGKDYTF. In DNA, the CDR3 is TGCGCCAGCAGCCAGGATGGACAGGGAGGGAAAGACTACACCTTC.